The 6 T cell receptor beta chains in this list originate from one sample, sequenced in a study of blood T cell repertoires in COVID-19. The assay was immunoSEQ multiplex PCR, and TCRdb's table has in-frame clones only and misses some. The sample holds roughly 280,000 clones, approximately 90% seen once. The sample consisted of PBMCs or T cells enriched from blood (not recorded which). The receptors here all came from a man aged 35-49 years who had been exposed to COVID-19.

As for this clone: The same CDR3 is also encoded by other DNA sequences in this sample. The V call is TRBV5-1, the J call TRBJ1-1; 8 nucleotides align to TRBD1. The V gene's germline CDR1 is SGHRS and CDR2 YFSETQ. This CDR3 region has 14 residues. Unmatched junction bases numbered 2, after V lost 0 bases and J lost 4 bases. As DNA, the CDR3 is TGCGCCAGCAGCTTGGACAGGGGGGGCACTGAAGCTTTCTTT. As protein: CASSLDRGGTEAFF. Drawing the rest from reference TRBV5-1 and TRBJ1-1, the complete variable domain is KAGVTQTPRYLIKTRGQQVTLSCSPISGHRSVSWYQQTPGQGLQFLFEYFSETQRNKGNFPGRFSGRQFSNSRSEMNVSTLELGDSALYLCASSLDRGGTEAFFGQGTRLTVV.

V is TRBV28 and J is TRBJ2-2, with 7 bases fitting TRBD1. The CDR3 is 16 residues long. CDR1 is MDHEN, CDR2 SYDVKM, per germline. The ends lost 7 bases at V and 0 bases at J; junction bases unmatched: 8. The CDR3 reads CASIKAGTANTGELFF. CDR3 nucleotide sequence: TGTGCCAGCATCAAGGCAGGGACAGCGAACACCGGGGAGCTGTTTTTT.

The CDR3 DNA reads TGTGCCAGCAGCTTAGCTCAGCGTCTTCTGAACACCGGGGAGCTGTTTTTT. This codes for CASSLAQRLLNTGELFF. The chain combines TRBV11-2 with TRBJ2-2; the D is unclear. V was trimmed by 1 base and J by 1 base, leaving 13 bases between them. Per the germline V gene, CDR1 is SGHAT and CDR2 is FQNNGV. The CDR3 extends over 17 amino acids.

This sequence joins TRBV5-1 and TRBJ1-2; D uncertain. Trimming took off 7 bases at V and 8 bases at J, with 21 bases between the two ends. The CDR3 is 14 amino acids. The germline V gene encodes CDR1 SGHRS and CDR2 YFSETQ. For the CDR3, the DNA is TGCGCCAGCTCCCCTCTCCTAACGGAGGGAGGCTACACCTTC. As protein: CASSPLLTEGGYTF.

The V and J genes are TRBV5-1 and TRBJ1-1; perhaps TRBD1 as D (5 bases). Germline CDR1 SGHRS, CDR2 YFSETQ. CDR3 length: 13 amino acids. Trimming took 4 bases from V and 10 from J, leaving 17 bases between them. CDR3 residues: CASSPEAGRRAFF. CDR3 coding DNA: TGCGCCAGCAGCCCCGAGGCGGGACGAAGAGCTTTCTTT.

CDR3 sequence: CASSVDTVGLVTEAFF. The CDR3 DNA reads TGTGCCAGCAGCGTAGATACAGTGGGTTTGGTCACTGAAGCTTTCTTT. The genes are TRBV9 and TRBJ1-1; D uncertain. In germline, CDR1 is SGDLS, CDR2 YYNGEE. CDR3 length equals 16 residues. The germline V and J ends were trimmed by 0 bases and 4 bases, with 16 bases remaining between them.